This T cell receptor (beta chain) was profiled in a study of cytomegalovirus exposure and HLA in healthy donors. The PCR employed 60 Vbeta primers together with 13 Jbeta primers. The repertoire was sequenced with immunoSEQ multiplex PCR; TCRdb's copy has only in-frame clones and lacks some. The data show 100,000 or so clones, about two thirds seen once. In nominal health when sampled, donors likely had unrecorded immune exposures nonetheless. Germline V gene sequence: CDR1 WSHSY, CDR2 SAAADI. The V and J ends lost 1 base and 7 bases, in that order; junction bases with no gene match: 8. The CDR3 sequence is 15 residues long. By proportion, this clone is medium-sized.

The clonotype was recovered from a middle-aged man in good health and CMV-seronegative. This chain uses TRBV10-2 with TRBJ2-7; 9 bases fit TRBD2. The sequenced sample was PBMCs. The CDR3, as DNA: TGCGCCAGCAGTGAGTTGGCGGGAGGGCCGGGTGAGCAGTACTTC. This translates into CASSELAGGPGEQYF.